This TCR beta chain was retrieved from a study of TIL therapy for anti-PD-1-resistant metastatic lung cancer. Overall study: Tumor harvest preceded PD-1/PD-L1 blockade, followed by nivolumab treatment. By whole-exome sequencing, median non-synonymous tumor mutation burden was around 1.5 mutations per megabase.

The libraries were made with immunoSEQ v3. Using immunoSEQ multiplex PCR, the repertoire was profiled, and TCRdb retains in-frame clones only, with some absent. In the table there are 35,000 to 55,000 clones, roughly 85% of which are singletons. V gave up 4 bases and J gave up 3 bases; unmatched junction bases: 3. The germline CDR1 and CDR2 sequences are MDHEN and SYDVKM. This CDR3 contains 14 residues. Concerning this clone: As yet, its antigen is unknown.

The time point: pre-treatment sample, taken before nivolumab and TIL therapy. Patients were adults with stage 4 NSCLC. Overall study findings and caveats: Patients were highly selected, enriched for treatment-naive, never-smoker and oncogene-addicted cases.

The source is a man between 65 and 85 years old with non-small cell lung cancer. The gene calls are TRBV28 and TRBJ1-5; 7 bases are a match to TRBD1. The material sequenced was blood, taken at baseline. The CDR3 DNA reads as TGTGCCAGCAGTTACGGGACAGTCAATCAGCCCCAGCATTTT. Amino acid sequence: CASSYGTVNQPQHF.